One sample yielded the 2 T cell receptor beta chains listed below, sequenced in a study of cytomegalovirus exposure and HLA in healthy donors. PCR amplification relied on 60 Vbeta primers (plus 13 Jbeta primers). The method was immunoSEQ multiplex PCR; TCRdb's version includes in-frame clones alone and lacks a portion of them. The sample lists about 200,000 clones; roughly 78% were seen once. The sample taken for sequencing was PBMCs. All receptors come from a girl aged 5-17 years in good health and CMV-seropositive.

This chain joins TRBV27 and TRBJ1-3; D not certain. Germline CDR1 and CDR2: MNHEY and SMNVEV (reference sequence). The length of the CDR3 is 14 residues. Trimming removed 2 bases from V and 7 bases from J, with 12 bases in between. CDR3 loop: CASSLRVNGNTIYF. CDR3 in DNA: TGTGCCAGCAGTTTACGGGTCAACGGGAACACCATATATTTT.

The V call is TRBV5-1, the J call TRBJ2-5; maybe TRBD2 (6 bases). The J call is in doubt because the DNA end fits TRBJ2-7 better. Germline values: CDR1 SGHRS, CDR2 YFSETQ. The CDR3 is made up of 15 amino acids. This CDR3 reads CASSSPGVSTYEQYF. DNA of the CDR3: TGCGCCAGCAGCTCCCCGGGAGTCAGTACCTACGAGCAGTACTTC.